This T cell receptor (beta chain) was obtained from a study of T cell responses to AZD1222 COVID-19 vaccine (dated by TCRdb to the early 2020s). In terms of the full investigation: AZD1222 recipients given second doses at about 4 weeks or at about 12 weeks were pooled, since spike-specific TCR depth and breadth were not found to differ between the two schedules. Trial participants were enrolled by age into subgroups of 18-55, 56-69 and 70-plus years, and around 140, 26 and 57 TCR-sequenced participants, respectively, were included in these subgroups. A total of 233 trial participants underwent TCR sequencing, of whom more than 200 had received two doses of AZD1222 and 26 had received two doses of the MenACWY control vaccine.

CDR1 SSHAT and CDR2 FNYEAQ are derived from the germline V gene (reference sequence). Spanning cysteine to phenylalanine, the CDR3 consists of 13 amino acids. Kept here is only the CDR3 DNA, which spans 39 bases and is read in frame from base 1. A distance of 10 bases separates the germline ends of V and J, which lose 6 bases and 2 bases respectively. Study-wide findings and limitations: No day 14 peak-response samples were available, so repertoires were characterized only after the peak T cell response. Conclusions about previously exposed vaccinees are limited because only six or seven AZD1222 recipients were SARS-CoV-2 seropositive at baseline. Participants were mostly white British, with more females than males. The authors suggested clonal diversity may have been underestimated. CD4 TCRs associated with the vaccine covered the entire spike protein, and the dominant responses were in regions 160-218 and 743-854. After two AZD1222 doses, spike-specific TCR breadth and depth were significantly higher than at day 0 and than in MenACWY recipients. Reportedly, almost half of the unique spike-specific TCRs recognized epitopes lying outside the regions that are mutated in the B.1.351 and B.1.1.7 variants. The 56-69-year group was small, and its depth increase did not reach significance, likely because of low power.

The CDR3 regions of human TCRbeta chains were subjected to immunosequencing. The paper's data handling went like this. TCRs in the repertoires were compared against a reference library of SARS-CoV-2-specific TCRs that had been generated with the MIRA antigen-specificity platform. Breadth was defined as the fraction of unique TCRs that were SARS-CoV-2-associated. Depth was defined as the fraction of total T cells that were SARS-CoV-2-associated. Using the MIRA data, each spike-specific TCR was mapped to the spike region that the TCR reacts to and placed in a CD4 or CD8 class. Log10-transformed breadth and depth values were compared by one-way ANOVA with Sidak's multiple comparisons tests. This is the immuneACCESS table as TCRdb keeps it, with only in-frame sequences that have V and J called. A part of the clones is gone; compared with another copy, unresolved V genes explain less than half, and the rest is unexplained. Clone size and V and J calls were adopted from that table, with D and trimming inferred from the DNA. Here the sample has about 110,000 clones; roughly 90% occur a single time. The ten largest clones take up roughly 1.1% of the sample.

The time point label for this specimen denotes: baseline before first vaccination. Vaccinee samples came from UK trials COV001 and COV002, including a single-blind randomized controlled phase 2/3 trial of AZD1222 (ChAdOx1 nCoV-19) in healthy adults. Trial participant PBMC samples were collected at day 0 and day 28 after the second dose for TCRbeta chain sequencing. Regarding this clone: Its antigen remains unidentified. Base qualities are not recorded, but no much larger clone differs from it by a single base.

The sequence is built from TRBV7-7 and TRBJ2-5, with TRBD2 tentatively as D gene (6 bases match). The TCR originated in an adult in good health. The sequences come from peripheral blood, collected on day 0 of AZD1222 vaccination. The CDR3 reads CASSRLGQETQYF. The sequenced DNA: TGTGCCAGCAGTCGACTAGGGCAAGAGACCCAGTACTTC.